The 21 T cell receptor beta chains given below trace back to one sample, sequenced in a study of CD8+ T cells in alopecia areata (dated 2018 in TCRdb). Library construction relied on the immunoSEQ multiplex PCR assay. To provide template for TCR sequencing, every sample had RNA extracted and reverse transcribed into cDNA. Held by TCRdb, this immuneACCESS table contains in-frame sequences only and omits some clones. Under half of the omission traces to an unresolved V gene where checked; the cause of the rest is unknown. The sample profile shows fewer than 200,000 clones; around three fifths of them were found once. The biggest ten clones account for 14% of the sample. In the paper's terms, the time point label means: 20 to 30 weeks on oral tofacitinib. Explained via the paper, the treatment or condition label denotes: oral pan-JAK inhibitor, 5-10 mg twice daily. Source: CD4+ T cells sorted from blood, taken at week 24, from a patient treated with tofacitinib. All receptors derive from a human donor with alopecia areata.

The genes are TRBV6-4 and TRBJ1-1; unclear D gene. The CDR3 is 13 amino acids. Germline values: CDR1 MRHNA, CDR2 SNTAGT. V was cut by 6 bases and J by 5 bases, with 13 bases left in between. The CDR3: CASSVDVETEAFF. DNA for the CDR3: TGTGCCAGCAGCGTCGATGTTGAGACTGAAGCTTTCTTT.

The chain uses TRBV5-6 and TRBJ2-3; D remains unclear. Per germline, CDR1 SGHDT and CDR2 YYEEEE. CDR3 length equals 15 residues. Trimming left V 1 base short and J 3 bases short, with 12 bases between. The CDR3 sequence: CASSLRLMGTDTQYF. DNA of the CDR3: TGTGCCAGCAGCTTGAGGTTGATGGGGACAGATACGCAGTATTTT. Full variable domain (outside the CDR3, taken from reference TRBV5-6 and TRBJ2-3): DAGVTQSPTHLIKTRGQQVTLRCSPKSGHDTVSWYQQALGQGPQFIFQYYEEEERQRGNFPDRFSGHQFPNYSSELNVNALLLGDSALYLCASSLRLMGTDTQYFGPGTRLTVL.

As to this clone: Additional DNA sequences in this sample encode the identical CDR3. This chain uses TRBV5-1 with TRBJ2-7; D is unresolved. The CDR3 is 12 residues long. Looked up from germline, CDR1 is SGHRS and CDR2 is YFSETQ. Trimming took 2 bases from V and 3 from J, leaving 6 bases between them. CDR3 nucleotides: TGCGCCAGCAGCTTCGGCGGCTACGAGCAGTACTTC. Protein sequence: CASSFGGYEQYF.

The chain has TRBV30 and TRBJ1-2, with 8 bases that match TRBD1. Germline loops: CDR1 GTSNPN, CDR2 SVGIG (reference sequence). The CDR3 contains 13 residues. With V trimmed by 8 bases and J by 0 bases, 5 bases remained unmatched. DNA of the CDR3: TGTGCCCGCGGCAGGGGGCCTAACTATGGCTACACCTTC. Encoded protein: CARGRGPNYGYTF.

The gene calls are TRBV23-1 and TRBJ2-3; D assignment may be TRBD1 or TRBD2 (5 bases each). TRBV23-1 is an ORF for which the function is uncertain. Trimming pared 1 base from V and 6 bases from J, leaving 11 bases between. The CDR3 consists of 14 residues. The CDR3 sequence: CASSQFGTPDTQYF. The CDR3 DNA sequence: TGCGCCAGCAGTCAATTCGGGACCCCCGATACGCAGTATTTT.

The CDR3 DNA reads as TGCGCCAGCAGCTTGGTGCCCGACACTGAAGCTTTCTTT. Translation gives CASSLVPDTEAFF. J is TRBJ1-1 and V is TRBV5-1; D is uncertain. The CDR3 consists of 13 residues. From germline, CDR1 is SGHRS and CDR2 YFSETQ. V gave up 0 bases and J gave up 3 bases, with 6 bases separating them.

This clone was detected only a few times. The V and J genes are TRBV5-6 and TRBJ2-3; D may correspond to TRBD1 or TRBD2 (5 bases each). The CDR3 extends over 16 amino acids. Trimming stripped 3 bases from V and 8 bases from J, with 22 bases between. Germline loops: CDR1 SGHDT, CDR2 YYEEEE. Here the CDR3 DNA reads TGTGCCAGCAGCTCAGCCACCGGGACCCGATTAGGTACGCAGTATTTT. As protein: CASSSATGTRLGTQYF.

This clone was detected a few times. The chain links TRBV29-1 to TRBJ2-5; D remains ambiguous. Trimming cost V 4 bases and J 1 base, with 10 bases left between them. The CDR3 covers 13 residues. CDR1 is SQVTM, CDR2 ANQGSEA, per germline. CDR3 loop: CSVAIGFQETQYF. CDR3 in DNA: TGCAGCGTTGCCATCGGGTTCCAAGAGACCCAGTACTTC. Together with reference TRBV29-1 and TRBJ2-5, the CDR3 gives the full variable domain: SAVISQKPSRDICQRGTSLTIQCQVDSQVTMMFWYRQQPGQSLTLIATANQGSEATYESGFVIDKFPISRPNLTFSTLTVSNMSPEDSSIYLCSVAIGFQETQYFGPGTRLLVL.

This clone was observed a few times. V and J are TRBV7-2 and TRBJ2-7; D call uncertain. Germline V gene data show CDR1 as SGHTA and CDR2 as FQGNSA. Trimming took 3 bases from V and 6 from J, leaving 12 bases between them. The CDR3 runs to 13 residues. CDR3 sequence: CASSLYRVSEQYF. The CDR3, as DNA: TGTGCCAGCAGCTTGTACCGGGTCTCCGAGCAGTACTTC.

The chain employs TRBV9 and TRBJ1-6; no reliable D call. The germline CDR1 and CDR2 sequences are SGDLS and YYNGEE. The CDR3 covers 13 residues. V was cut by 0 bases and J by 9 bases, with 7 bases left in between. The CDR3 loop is CASSVAPASPLHF. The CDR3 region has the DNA TGTGCCAGCAGCGTAGCGCCCGCTTCACCCCTCCACTTT.

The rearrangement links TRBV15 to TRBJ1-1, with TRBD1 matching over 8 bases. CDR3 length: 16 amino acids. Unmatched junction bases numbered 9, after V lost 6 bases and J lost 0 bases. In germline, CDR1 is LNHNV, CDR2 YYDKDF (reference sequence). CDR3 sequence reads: CATSSARTGLNTEAFF. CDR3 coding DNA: TGTGCCACCAGTAGCGCAAGGACAGGGCTGAACACTGAAGCTTTCTTT.

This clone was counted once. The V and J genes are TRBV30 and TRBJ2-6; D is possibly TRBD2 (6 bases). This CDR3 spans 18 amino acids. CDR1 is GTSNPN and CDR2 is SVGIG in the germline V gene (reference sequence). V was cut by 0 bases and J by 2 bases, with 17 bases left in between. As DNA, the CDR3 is TGTGCCTGGAGTGTCCCCCTGGGGGGTTTGACTGGGGCCAACGTCCTGACTTTC. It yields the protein CAWSVPLGGLTGANVLTF.

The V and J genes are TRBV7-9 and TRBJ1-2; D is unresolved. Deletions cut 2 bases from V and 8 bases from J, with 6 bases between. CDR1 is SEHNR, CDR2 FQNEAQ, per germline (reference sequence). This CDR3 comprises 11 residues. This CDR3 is CASSLSLGYTF. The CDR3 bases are TGTGCCAGCAGCTTAAGTCTGGGCTACACCTTC. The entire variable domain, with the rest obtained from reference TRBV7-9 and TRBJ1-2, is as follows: DTGVSQNPRHKITKRGQNVTFRCDPISEHNRLYWYRQTLGQGPEFLTYFQNEAQLEKSRLLSDRFSAERPKGSFSTLEIQRTEQGDSAMYLCASSLSLGYTFGSGTRLTVV.

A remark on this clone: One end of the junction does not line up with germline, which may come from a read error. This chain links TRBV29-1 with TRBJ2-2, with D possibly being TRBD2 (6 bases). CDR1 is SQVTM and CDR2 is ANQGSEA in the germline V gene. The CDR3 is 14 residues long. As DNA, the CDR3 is TGCAGCGCTGAAGGAGGGGCAGGGACCGGGGAGCTGTTTTTT. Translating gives CSAEGGAGTGELFF.

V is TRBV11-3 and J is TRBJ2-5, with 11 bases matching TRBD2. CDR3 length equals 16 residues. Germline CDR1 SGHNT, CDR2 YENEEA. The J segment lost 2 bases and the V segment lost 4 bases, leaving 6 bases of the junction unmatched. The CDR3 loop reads CASSSWGTSGQETQYF. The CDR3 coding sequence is TGTGCCAGCAGCTCATGGGGGACTAGCGGACAAGAGACCCAGTACTTC. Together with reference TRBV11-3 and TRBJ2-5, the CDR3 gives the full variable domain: EAGVVQSPRYKIIEKKQPVAFWCNPISGHNTLYWYLQNLGQGPELLIRYENEEAVDDSQLPKDRFSAERLKGVDSTLKIQPAELGDSAVYLCASSSWGTSGQETQYFGPGTRLLVL.

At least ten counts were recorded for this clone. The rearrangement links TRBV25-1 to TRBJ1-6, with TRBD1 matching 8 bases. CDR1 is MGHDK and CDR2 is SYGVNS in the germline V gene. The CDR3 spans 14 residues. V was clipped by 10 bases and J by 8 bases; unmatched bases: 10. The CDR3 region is CATQPGQGHSPLHF. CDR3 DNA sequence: TGTGCCACCCAACCCGGACAGGGCCATTCACCCCTCCACTTT.

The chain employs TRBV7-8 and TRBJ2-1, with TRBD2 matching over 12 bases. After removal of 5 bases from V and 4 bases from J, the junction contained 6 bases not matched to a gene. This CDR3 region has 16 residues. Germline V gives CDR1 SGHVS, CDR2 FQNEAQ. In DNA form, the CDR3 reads TGTGCCAGCAGCCCATTACTAGCGGGGGGTTACAATGAGCAGTTCTTC. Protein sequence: CASSPLLAGGYNEQFF.

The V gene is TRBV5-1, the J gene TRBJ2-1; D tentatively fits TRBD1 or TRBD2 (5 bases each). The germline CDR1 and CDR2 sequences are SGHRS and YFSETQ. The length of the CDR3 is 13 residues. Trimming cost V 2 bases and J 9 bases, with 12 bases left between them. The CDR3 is CASSLTPGTEQFF. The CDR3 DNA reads TGCGCCAGCAGCTTAACCCCAGGGACTGAGCAGTTCTTC.

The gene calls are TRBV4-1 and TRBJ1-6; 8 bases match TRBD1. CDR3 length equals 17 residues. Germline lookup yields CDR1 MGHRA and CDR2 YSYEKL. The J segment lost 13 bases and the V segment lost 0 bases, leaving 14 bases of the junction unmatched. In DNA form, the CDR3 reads TGCGCCAGCAGCCAAGATCCGCCGGGACAGGCTGGCAGGCCCCTCCACTTT. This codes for CASSQDPPGQAGRPLHF.

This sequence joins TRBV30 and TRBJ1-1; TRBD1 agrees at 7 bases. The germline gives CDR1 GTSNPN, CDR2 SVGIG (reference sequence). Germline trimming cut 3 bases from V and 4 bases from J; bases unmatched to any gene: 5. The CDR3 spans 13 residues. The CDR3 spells CAWSQTGPTEAFF. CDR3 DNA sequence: TGTGCCTGGAGCCAGACAGGGCCCACTGAAGCTTTCTTT.

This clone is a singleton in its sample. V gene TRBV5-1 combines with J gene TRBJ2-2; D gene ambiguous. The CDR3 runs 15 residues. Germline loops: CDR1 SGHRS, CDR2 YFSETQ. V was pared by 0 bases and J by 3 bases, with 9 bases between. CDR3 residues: CASSLEILDTGELFF. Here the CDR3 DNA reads TGCGCCAGCAGCTTGGAGATCTTGGACACCGGGGAGCTGTTTTTT.